These 30 T cell receptor beta chains were sequenced from one sample in a study of T-cell reconstitution after alpha-beta-depleted transplantation in children. This sample's TCRbeta library carried unique molecular identifier barcodes. TCRdb reanalysed the PCR reads using MiXCR and keeps one entry per CDR3 protein. The repertoire consists of 300,000 or so distinct CDR3 sequences, with around 25% occurring once and the leading ten covering roughly 9.7%. The sample consisted of PBMCs, mostly from graft donor cells, taken 180 days after TCRalphabeta/CD19-depleted stem cell transplant. The receptors shown here come from a male patient aged 10 to 17 who had a stem cell transplant for acute lymphoblastic leukemia, so the T cells may come from the graft donor.

The chain carries TRBV5-1 and TRBJ2-7, with D perhaps assigned TRBD1 or TRBD2 (6 bases each). V shed 0 bases and J shed 3 bases, with 25 bases lying between them. CDR1 SGHRS and CDR2 YFSETQ come from the germline V gene. CDR3 length: 19 residues. The CDR3 region is CASSLESGVLAGVHYEQYF. DNA for the CDR3: TGCGCCAGCAGCTTGGAGTCAGGGGTACTAGCAGGGGTCCACTACGAGCAGTACTTC.

CDR3 loop: CASSPVVGGDSYEQYF. The DNA for the CDR3 is TGTGCCAGCAGCCCTGTTGTGGGAGGGGACTCCTACGAGCAGTACTTC. J is TRBJ2-7 and V is TRBV7-6; 7 bases map to TRBD2. The CDR3 has 16 residues. Germline assignment: CDR1 SGHVS and CDR2 FNYEAQ. Trimming took 5 bases from V and 0 from J; bases not matched to a gene: 10.

This clonotype was detected ten times or more. The rearrangement uses TRBV4-1 and TRBJ2-7; D could derive from TRBD1 or TRBD2 (7 bases each). The germline V gene has CDR1 MGHRA and CDR2 YSYEKL. The CDR3 totals 16 residues. The V end lost 4 bases, the J end lost 0 bases, and 16 bases lay between the germline ends. CDR3 residues: CASSLRGGGGSYEQYF. The CDR3 region has the DNA TGCGCCAGCAGCCTCCGAGGGGGCGGGGGCTCCTACGAGCAGTACTTC.

The chain is built from TRBV10-3 and TRBJ1-5; D is perhaps TRBD1 (6 bases). Per germline, CDR1 ENHRY and CDR2 SYGVKD. V shed 0 bases and J shed 1 base, with 16 bases lying between them. The CDR3 has 18 amino acids. CDR3 region: CAISESWGGGMSNQPQHF. The CDR3 DNA sequence: TGTGCCATCAGTGAGTCCTGGGGAGGGGGTATGAGCAATCAGCCCCAGCATTTT.

The CDR3 DNA reads as TGCGCCAGCAGCTTGGACGGGGTTTATAGTGAAAAACTGTTTTTT. It is translated as CASSLDGVYSEKLFF. V usage is TRBV5-1 and J usage is TRBJ1-4; D gene uncertain. Between the trimmed V and J ends, which lost 0 bases and 7 bases, there was a span of 13 bases. The length of the CDR3 is 15 residues. Germline CDR1 reads SGHRS; CDR2 reads YFSETQ. Together with reference TRBV5-1 and TRBJ1-4, the CDR3 gives the full variable domain: KAGVTQTPRYLIKTRGQQVTLSCSPISGHRSVSWYQQTPGQGLQFLFEYFSETQRNKGNFPGRFSGRQFSNSRSEMNVSTLELGDSALYLCASSLDGVYSEKLFFGSGTQLSVL.

The chain recombines TRBV29-1 with TRBJ2-1; D gene ambiguous. Looked up from germline, CDR1 is SQVTM and CDR2 is ANQGSEA. V dropped 0 bases and J dropped 3 bases, with 12 bases sitting between them. This CDR3 contains 15 residues. In DNA form, the CDR3 reads TGCAGCGTTGAAGATGCAAGACGACGCTACAATGAGCAGTTCTTC. It codes for CSVEDARRRYNEQFF.

J is TRBJ2-7 and V is TRBV7-8; no clear D gene. Trimming shortened V by 4 bases and J by 4 bases, and 14 bases separated the two germline ends. In germline, CDR1 is SGHVS, CDR2 FQNEAQ. The CDR3 is 14 amino acids. This CDR3 reads CASSSLVDGYEQYF. CDR3 DNA: TGTGCCAGCAGCTCTCTGGTTGACGGGTACGAGCAGTACTTC.

The V and J genes are TRBV5-1 and TRBJ2-7, with 9 bases fitting TRBD1. Germline V lookup: CDR1 SGHRS, CDR2 YFSETQ. The V and J ends lost 1 base and 4 bases, in that order; junction bases with no gene match: 3. This CDR3 has 14 residues. The CDR3 nucleotides read TGCGCCAGCAGCTTGCACAGGGGGCGATACGAGCAGTACTTC. Amino acid sequence: CASSLHRGRYEQYF.

The table lists this clonotype with a few counts. The chain employs TRBV7-2 and TRBJ2-7; 10 nucleotides line up with TRBD2. Germline V gives CDR1 SGHTA, CDR2 FQGNSA. The V segment lost 0 bases and the J segment 7 bases; nucleotides outside the gene matches: 3. This CDR3 spans 14 amino acids. CDR3 residues: CASSLAQGLAEQYF. The CDR3 nucleotides are TGTGCCAGCAGCTTAGCACAGGGACTAGCGGAGCAGTACTTC.

The chain recombines TRBV3-1 with TRBJ1-2; tentatively, D is TRBD1 (5 bases). Deletions cut 1 base from V and 7 bases from J, with 19 bases between. Germline assignment: CDR1 LGHDT and CDR2 YNNKEL (reference sequence). This CDR3 spans 16 amino acids. CDR3 loop: CASSQVPGRYASGYTF. In DNA, the CDR3 is TGTGCCAGCAGCCAAGTACCGGGACGCTACGCCTCTGGCTACACCTTC.

The V and J genes are TRBV3-1 and TRBJ2-3; TRBD1 matches 10 bases. V was clipped by 1 base and J by 2 bases; unmatched bases: 3. The V gene's germline CDR1 is LGHDT and CDR2 YNNKEL (reference sequence). The CDR3 has 16 residues. The CDR3 DNA sequence: TGTGCCAGCAGCCAAGCGGACAGGGGGATCACAGATACGCAGTATTTT. It encodes CASSQADRGITDTQYF.

The rearrangement links TRBV24-1 to TRBJ2-1, with 8 bases fitting TRBD1. With V trimmed by 1 base and J by 0 bases, 4 bases remained unmatched. This CDR3 comprises 17 residues. Germline CDR1 and CDR2: KGHDR and SFDVKD. The CDR3 loop reads CATSDFPTGVSYNEQFF. CDR3 DNA: TGTGCCACCAGTGATTTTCCGACAGGGGTCTCCTACAATGAGCAGTTCTTC.

This clonotype was observed at least ten times. The rearrangement uses TRBV5-1 and TRBJ2-1; TRBD1 or TRBD2 may be the D gene (5 bases each). Germline lookup yields CDR1 SGHRS and CDR2 YFSETQ. Trimming took 1 base from V and 2 from J, leaving 13 bases between them. The CDR3 spans 16 residues. The CDR3 coding sequence is TGCGCCAGCAGCTTGACGCCCGGGACGGCCTACAATGAGCAGTTCTTC. Translating it yields CASSLTPGTAYNEQFF.

The gene calls are TRBV5-1 and TRBJ2-1; TRBD1 aligns across 11 bases. V lost 4 bases, J lost 8 bases, and 5 bases stayed unmatched. This CDR3 region has 14 residues. Germline CDR1 and CDR2: SGHRS and YFSETQ. The CDR3 DNA reads TGCGCCAGCAGCGGACAGGGGGCGGGCTATGAGCAGTTCTTC. Translating gives CASSGQGAGYEQFF.

The V and J genes are TRBV7-9 and TRBJ2-1; D may match TRBD1 or TRBD2 (5 bases each). CDR1 is SEHNR and CDR2 is FQNEAQ in the germline V gene (reference sequence). V was shortened by 0 bases and J by 7 bases, with 16 bases between the two germline ends. The CDR3 is made up of 16 amino acids. The CDR3 is CASSLAEGLGWNEQFF. CDR3 bases: TGTGCCAGCAGCTTAGCTGAGGGGCTCGGGTGGAATGAGCAGTTCTTC. The variable domain in full, completed from reference TRBV7-9 and TRBJ2-1, reads DTGVSQNPRHKITKRGQNVTFRCDPISEHNRLYWYRQTLGQGPEFLTYFQNEAQLEKSRLLSDRFSAERPKGSFSTLEIQRTEQGDSAMYLCASSLAEGLGWNEQFFGPGTRLTVL.

The rearrangement uses TRBV20-1 and TRBJ1-3; TRBD1 is a possible D gene (5 bases). CDR1 is DFQATT, CDR2 SNEGSKA, per germline (reference sequence). V shed 7 bases and J shed 2 bases, with 18 bases lying between them. The CDR3 spans 15 residues. The CDR3 reads CSVDRRRGTGNTIYF. CDR3 in DNA: TGCAGTGTTGACCGACGACGGGGCACTGGAAACACCATATATTTT.

The rearrangement uses TRBV20-1 and TRBJ2-7; D not resolved. Germline V gene data show CDR1 as DFQATT and CDR2 as SNEGSKA (reference sequence). The CDR3 is 11 residues long. V lost 3 bases and J lost 7, with 10 bases in between. CDR3 protein: CSARDVLEQYF. Written as DNA, the CDR3 is TGCAGTGCTAGGGACGTTCTTGAGCAGTACTTC.

The chain has TRBV5-1 and TRBJ2-5, with D possibly TRBD2 on 5 matching bases. Trimming took off 0 bases at V and 4 bases at J, with 13 bases between the two ends. This CDR3 is built from 15 residues. Looked up from germline, CDR1 is SGHRS and CDR2 is YFSETQ. In DNA, the CDR3 is TGCGCCAGCAGCTTGGCCGGGCTTGAGGGAGAGACCCAGTACTTC. Encoded protein: CASSLAGLEGETQYF. Drawing the rest from reference TRBV5-1 and TRBJ2-5, the complete variable domain is KAGVTQTPRYLIKTRGQQVTLSCSPISGHRSVSWYQQTPGQGLQFLFEYFSETQRNKGNFPGRFSGRQFSNSRSEMNVSTLELGDSALYLCASSLAGLEGETQYFGPGTRLLVL.

The sample holds a few counts of this clonotype. The V call is TRBV5-1, the J call TRBJ2-7, with D perhaps matching TRBD1 or TRBD2 (5 bases each). CDR3 length: 13 amino acids. The germline gives CDR1 SGHRS, CDR2 YFSETQ. Trimming removed 5 bases at V and 0 bases at J, with 9 bases between. In nucleotides, the CDR3 is TGCGCCAGCAGGAAGGGGAGCTCCTACGAGCAGTACTTC. Translated: CASRKGSSYEQYF.

The V gene is TRBV12-3 or TRBV12-4, the J gene TRBJ2-2; D is uncertain. Trimming left V 11 bases short and J 1 base short, with 11 bases between. The CDR3 contains 13 residues. The CDR3, as DNA: TGTGCCCGCCCTAATAGGAACACCGGGGAGCTGTTTTTT. It encodes CARPNRNTGELFF.

This clonotype was recorded a few times. This rearrangement joins TRBV5-6 to TRBJ2-7; 9 bases are a match to TRBD2. J was trimmed by 2 bases and V by 4 bases; bases with no gene match: 10. The CDR3 length is 16 residues. Looked up from germline, CDR1 is SGHDT and CDR2 is YYEEEE. The CDR3 nucleotides read TGTGCCAGCAGCACACGTCGGACTAGCGTGACCTACGAGCAGTACTTC. This gives the protein CASSTRRTSVTYEQYF.

This sequence joins TRBV7-6 and TRBJ2-7; the D is unclear. Trimming cost V 5 bases and J 4 bases, with 15 bases left between them. CDR3 length: 14 residues. The germline V gene has CDR1 SGHVS and CDR2 FNYEAQ. The CDR3 coding sequence is TGTGCCAGCAGCCCCCGGGCCTCTATTTACGAGCAGTACTTC. The encoded protein is CASSPRASIYEQYF.

This chain links TRBV12-3 or TRBV12-4 with TRBJ1-2; no clear D gene. Deletions cut 6 bases from V and 4 bases from J, with 24 bases between. The CDR3 extends over 17 amino acids. CDR3 sequence: CASSPTTGRAHLYGYTF. In nucleotides, the CDR3 is TGTGCCAGCAGCCCAACTACCGGACGGGCGCATCTCTATGGCTACACCTTC.

This clonotype was seen at least ten times. Written as DNA, the CDR3 is TGCGCCAGCAGCGAACACAGGGCTCAGACTAGCGGGAGTGGGTACGAGCAGTACTTC. Its translation: CASSEHRAQTSGSGYEQYF. The V and J genes are TRBV5-1 and TRBJ2-7; 12 bases agree with TRBD2. The V segment lost 4 bases and the J segment 4 bases; nucleotides outside the gene matches: 18. This CDR3 contains 19 residues. CDR1 and CDR2 (germline): SGHRS, YFSETQ.

The J gene is TRBJ1-1, the V gene TRBV6-1; the match to TRBD1 covers 12 bases. This CDR3 has 15 amino acids. With 7 bases clipped from V and 3 bases from J, the junction kept 6 bases outside the gene matches. Germline CDR1 and CDR2: MNHNS and SASEGT. The CDR3 is CASTRGQGADTEAFF. CDR3 coding DNA: TGTGCCAGCACAAGGGGACAGGGGGCCGACACTGAAGCTTTCTTT.

The chain uses TRBV7-3 and TRBJ2-2, with D perhaps matching TRBD1 (5 bases). The CDR3 consists of 14 residues. The germline CDR1 and CDR2 sequences are SGHTA and FQGTGA. V was cut by 5 bases and J by 5 bases, with 12 bases left in between. The CDR3 nucleotides are TGTGCCAGCAGCCTTTCAGGGTGGACCGGGGAGCTGTTTTTT. This translates into CASSLSGWTGELFF.

The chain recombines TRBV7-9 with TRBJ2-2; D ambiguous. CDR1 SEHNR and CDR2 FQNEAQ come from the germline V gene (reference sequence). V gave up 2 bases and J gave up 4 bases, with 8 bases separating them. The CDR3 runs 14 residues. The CDR3 sequence is CASSLFDGTGELFF. CDR3 bases: TGTGCCAGCAGCTTATTCGATGGCACCGGGGAGCTGTTTTTT.

This chain uses TRBV12-3 or TRBV12-4 with TRBJ2-1; no reliable D call. The germline V and J ends were trimmed by 5 bases and 6 bases, with 17 bases remaining between them. The length of the CDR3 is 15 residues. The CDR3 coding sequence is TGTGCCAGCAGTAGATACCCGCGAGCAATCAATGAGCAGTTCTTC. It translates to CASSRYPRAINEQFF.

J is TRBJ2-1 and V is TRBV11-2; 9 bases map to TRBD1. The CDR3 sequence is 13 residues long. V trimming: 8 bases; J trimming: 4 bases; junction bases outside the gene matches: 3. Germline assignment: CDR1 SGHAT and CDR2 FQNNGV. The CDR3 region has the DNA TGTGCCAGCGGACAGGGGACGTACAATGAGCAGTTCTTC. Translating it yields CASGQGTYNEQFF.

The table lists this clonotype with a few counts. This sequence joins TRBV29-1 and TRBJ2-2, with 7 positions matching TRBD1. This CDR3 is built from 15 residues. V lost 6 bases to trimming and J lost 1 base; unmatched junction nucleotides: 8. Per germline, CDR1 SQVTM and CDR2 ANQGSEA. The chain's CDR3 is CSVGWGQMNTGELFF. In DNA, the CDR3 is TGCAGCGTGGGATGGGGACAGATGAACACCGGGGAGCTGTTTTTT.